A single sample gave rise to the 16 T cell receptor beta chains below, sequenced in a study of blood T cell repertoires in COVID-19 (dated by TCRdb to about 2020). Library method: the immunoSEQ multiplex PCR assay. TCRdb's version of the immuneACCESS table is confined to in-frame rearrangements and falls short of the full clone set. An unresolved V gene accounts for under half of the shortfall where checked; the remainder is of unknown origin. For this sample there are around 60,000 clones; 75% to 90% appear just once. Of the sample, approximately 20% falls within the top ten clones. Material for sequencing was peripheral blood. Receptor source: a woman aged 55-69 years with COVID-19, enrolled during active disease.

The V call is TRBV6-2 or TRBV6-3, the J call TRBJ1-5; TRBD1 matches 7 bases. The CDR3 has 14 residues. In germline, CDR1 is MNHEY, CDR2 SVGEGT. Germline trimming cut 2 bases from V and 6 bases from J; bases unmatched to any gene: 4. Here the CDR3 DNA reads TGTGCCAGCAGTTACAAGCAGGGGGGTCAGCCCCAGCATTTT. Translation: CASSYKQGGQPQHF.

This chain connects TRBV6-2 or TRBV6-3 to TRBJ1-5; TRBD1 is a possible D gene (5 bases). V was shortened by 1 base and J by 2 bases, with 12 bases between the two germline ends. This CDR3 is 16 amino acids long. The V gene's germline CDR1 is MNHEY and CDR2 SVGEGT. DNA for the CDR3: TGTGCCAGCAGTTACTTGGGGCTCCGTGGCAATCAGCCCCAGCATTTT. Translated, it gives CASSYLGLRGNQPQHF.

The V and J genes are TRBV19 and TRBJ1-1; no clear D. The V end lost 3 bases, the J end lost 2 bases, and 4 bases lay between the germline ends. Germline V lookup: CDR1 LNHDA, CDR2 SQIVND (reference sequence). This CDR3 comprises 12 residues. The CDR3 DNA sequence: TGTGCCAGTAGTATCTTAAACACTGAAGCTTTCTTT. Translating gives CASSILNTEAFF.

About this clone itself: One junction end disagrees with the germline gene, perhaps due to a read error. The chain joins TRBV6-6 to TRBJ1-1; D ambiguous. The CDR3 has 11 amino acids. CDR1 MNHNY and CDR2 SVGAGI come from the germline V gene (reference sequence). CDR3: CASSSSGGSLF. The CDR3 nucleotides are TGTGCCAGCAGTTCATCGGGAGGCTCACTTTTT.

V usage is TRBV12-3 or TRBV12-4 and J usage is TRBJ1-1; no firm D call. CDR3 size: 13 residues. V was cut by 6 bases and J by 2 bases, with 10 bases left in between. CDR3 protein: CASSYRGNTEAFF. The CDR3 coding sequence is TGTGCCAGCAGCTACCGAGGAAACACTGAAGCTTTCTTT.

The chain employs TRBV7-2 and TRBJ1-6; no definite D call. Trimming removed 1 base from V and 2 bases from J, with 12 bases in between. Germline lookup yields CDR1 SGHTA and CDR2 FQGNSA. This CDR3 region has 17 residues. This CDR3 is CASSLVPGTAYNSPLHF. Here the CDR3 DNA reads TGTGCCAGCAGCTTAGTTCCTGGCACAGCCTATAATTCACCCCTCCACTTT.

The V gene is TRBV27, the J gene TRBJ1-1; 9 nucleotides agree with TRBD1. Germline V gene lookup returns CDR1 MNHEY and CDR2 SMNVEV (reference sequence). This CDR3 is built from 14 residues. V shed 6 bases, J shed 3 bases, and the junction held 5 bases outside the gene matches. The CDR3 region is CASRRDRADTEAFF. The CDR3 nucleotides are TGTGCCAGCAGACGGGACAGGGCGGACACTGAAGCTTTCTTT.

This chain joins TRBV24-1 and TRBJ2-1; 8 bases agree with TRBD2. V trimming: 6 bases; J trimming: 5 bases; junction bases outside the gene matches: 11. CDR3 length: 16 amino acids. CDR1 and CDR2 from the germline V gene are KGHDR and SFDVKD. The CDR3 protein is CATSNVAGIGNNEQFF. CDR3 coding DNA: TGTGCCACCAGTAACGTAGCGGGAATCGGTAACAATGAGCAGTTCTTC.

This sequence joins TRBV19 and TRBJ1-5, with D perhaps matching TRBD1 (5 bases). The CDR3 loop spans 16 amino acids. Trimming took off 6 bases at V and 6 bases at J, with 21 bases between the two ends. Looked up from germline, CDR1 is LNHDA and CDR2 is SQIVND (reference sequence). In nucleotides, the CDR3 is TGTGCCAGTAGAAACTCCAGGGTCGGGTGGAGTCAGCCCCAGCATTTT. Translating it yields CASRNSRVGWSQPQHF.

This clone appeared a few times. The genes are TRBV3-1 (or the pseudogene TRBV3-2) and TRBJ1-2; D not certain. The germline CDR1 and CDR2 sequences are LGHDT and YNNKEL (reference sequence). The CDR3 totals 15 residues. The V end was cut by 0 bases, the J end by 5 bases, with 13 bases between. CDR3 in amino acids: CASSQDLGLAYGYTF. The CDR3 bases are TGTGCCAGCAGCCAAGATCTTGGCCTTGCTTATGGCTACACCTTC.

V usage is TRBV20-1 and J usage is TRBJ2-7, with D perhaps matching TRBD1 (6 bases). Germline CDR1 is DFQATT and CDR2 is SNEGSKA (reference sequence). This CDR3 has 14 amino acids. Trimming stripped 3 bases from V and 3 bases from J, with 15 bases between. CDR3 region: CSASESRGLYEQYF. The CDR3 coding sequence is TGCAGTGCTAGTGAATCCAGGGGTCTCTACGAGCAGTACTTC.

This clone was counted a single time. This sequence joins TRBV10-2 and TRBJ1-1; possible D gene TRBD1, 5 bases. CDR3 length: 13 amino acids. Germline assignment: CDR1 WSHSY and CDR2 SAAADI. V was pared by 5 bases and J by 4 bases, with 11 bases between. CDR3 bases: TGCGCCAGCAGTTGGGGGGGGAGCACTGAAGCTTTCTTT. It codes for CASSWGGSTEAFF.

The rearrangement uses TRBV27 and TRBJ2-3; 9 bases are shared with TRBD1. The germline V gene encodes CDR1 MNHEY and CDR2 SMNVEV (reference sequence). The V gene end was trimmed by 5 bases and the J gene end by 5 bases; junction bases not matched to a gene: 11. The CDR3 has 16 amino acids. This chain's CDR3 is CASSPVIQGAKDTQYF. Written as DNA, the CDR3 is TGTGCCAGCAGTCCCGTAATACAGGGGGCGAAAGATACGCAGTATTTT.

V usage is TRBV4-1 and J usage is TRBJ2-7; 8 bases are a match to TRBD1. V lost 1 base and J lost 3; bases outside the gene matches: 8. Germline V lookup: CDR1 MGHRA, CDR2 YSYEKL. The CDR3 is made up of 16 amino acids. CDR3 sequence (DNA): TGCGCCAGCAGCCAAGCCCCCGGGACAGGAATCTACGAGCAGTACTTC. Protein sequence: CASSQAPGTGIYEQYF.

The CDR3 loop is CASSLLAGFGNEQFF. Here the CDR3 DNA reads TGTGCCAGCAGCTTACTAGCGGGATTCGGGAATGAGCAGTTCTTC. The rearrangement uses TRBV11-3 and TRBJ2-1, with 9 bases that match TRBD2. CDR1 is SGHNT and CDR2 is YENEEA in the germline V gene. Trimming at V came to 2 bases and at J to 7 bases, leaving 6 bases not matched to a gene. The CDR3 is 15 residues long.

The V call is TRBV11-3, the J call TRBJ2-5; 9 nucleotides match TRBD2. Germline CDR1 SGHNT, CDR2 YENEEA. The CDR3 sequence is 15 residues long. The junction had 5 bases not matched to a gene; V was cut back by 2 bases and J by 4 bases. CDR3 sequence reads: CASSLNGGRGETQYF. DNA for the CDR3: TGTGCCAGCAGCTTAAACGGCGGGAGGGGAGAGACCCAGTACTTC.